This TCR beta chain appears in the sequencing data of a study of beta chain features in type 1 diabetes. Expressed TCRB transcripts were sequenced after all isolated RNA was converted to cDNA. Produced via immunoSEQ multiplex PCR; TCRdb's table is partial and in-frame only. There are approximately 200,000 clones in the sample; more than 9% occur only once, and about 0.037% lies in the top ten. The study, taken as a whole, reports: Significant though moderate, a shortening of TCRB CDR3s appeared in all four CD4+ subsets of Type 1 diabetes patients. Cells with high TCR expression could be over-represented when cDNA is sequenced.

The ends were cut back, 3 bases at V and 4 bases at J, with 7 bases in the middle. Looked up from germline, CDR1 is GTSNPN and CDR2 is SVGIG (reference sequence). This CDR3 contains 13 residues. The sample holds many counts of this clone. Its target is unknown. Additional DNA sequences in this sample encode the identical CDR3. The TCR comes from a woman in her late teens or twenties in good health. This chain connects TRBV30 to TRBJ2-6; D is unclear. The sample comprised naive CD4+ T cells from blood. The CDR3 region is CAWRSSGANVLTF. The CDR3 bases are TGTGCCTGGAGGAGTTCAGGGGCCAACGTCCTGACTTTC.